The sequence of this T cell receptor beta chain was determined in a study of T cell responses to AZD1222 COVID-19 vaccine. Study information: Second-dose intervals of approximately 4 or approximately 12 weeks were pooled.

Overall study results and limits: Nearly half of spike-specific TCRs reportedly go after variant regions that carry no mutations.

This table comes from immunoSEQ multiplex PCR, and its TCRdb copy is limited to in-frame clones, with some not included. This table holds roughly 140,000 clones, approximately 86% found once. Germline values: CDR1 SGHNT, CDR2 YYREEE (reference sequence). With V trimmed by 4 bases and J by 0 bases, 12 bases remained unmatched. This CDR3 is built from 19 residues. Concerning this clone itself: Its antigen is unidentified.

Specimen: peripheral blood, collected on day 0 of AZD1222 vaccination. The V call is TRBV5-4, the J call TRBJ2-1; 11 positions agree with TRBD2. The receptor's source is an adult in good health. The chain's CDR3 is CASSRWGGSGRASYNEQFF. The DNA of the CDR3 is TGTGCCAGCAGCCGCTGGGGGGGTAGCGGGAGGGCCTCCTACAATGAGCAGTTCTTC.